This T cell receptor beta chain was found in a study of blood T cell repertoires in COVID-19. Study-level information: Samples of COVID-19 (acute and convalescent) were obtained from the United States, Italy and Spain.

The study recruited people aged 18 to 89 years across 20 to 30 US areas. Each recovered donor of Cohort 3 presented with two negative PCRs, clearance, or symptom resolution. The CDR3 runs to 16 residues. The germline V gene encodes CDR1 KGHDR and CDR2 SFDVKD. Trimming removed 9 bases from V and 8 bases from J; junction bases left unmatched: 17. The protocol was immunoSEQ multiplex PCR, while the TCRdb copy is restricted to in-frame clones and leaves out a portion. The sample comprises approximately 210,000 clones, roughly nine tenths of which are singletons, and roughly 8.4% rests with the top ten. The rearrangement links TRBV24-1 to TRBJ1-4; TRBD1 matches 7 bases. The sequence derives from a woman younger than 35 who had recovered from COVID-19. The specimen was PBMCs or T cells enriched from blood (not recorded which). CDR3 amino acids: CATRPERQGNLEKLFF. Here the CDR3 DNA reads TGTGCCACCCGACCGGAAAGACAGGGAAATTTGGAAAAACTGTTTTTT.